The entry that follows covers one T cell receptor (beta chain) sequence. The sample originates from a study of siplizumab effects on memory and regulatory T cells. Germline V gene data show CDR1 as MGHRA and CDR2 as YSYEKL. With V trimmed by 0 bases and J by 1 base, 5 bases remained unmatched. The CDR3 is 17 residues long. Some clones are missing from TCRdb's copy, which holds only in-frame ones; the method was immunoSEQ multiplex PCR. The sample lists 120,000 or so clones; more than 90% were seen once. The receptor was derived from a human donor in good health. The chain couples TRBV4-1 to TRBJ1-1, with 10 nucleotides matching TRBD1. What was sequenced was CD4+ T cells sorted from blood. CDR3: CASSQDRDRGRNTEAFF. The DNA of the CDR3 is TGCGCCAGCAGCCAAGATAGGGACAGGGGTAGGAACACTGAAGCTTTCTTT.